This TCR beta chain was documented in a study of shared clonotypes between healthy human individuals. Study-level results: Despite large depth, rarefaction showed incomplete sorted-subset sequencing. Only a few donors were included, so the genetic and exposure-history diversity represented was limited.

Adult Caucasians living in Nashville, Tennessee made up all of the donors. The CDR3 is made up of 15 amino acids. Trimming left V 3 bases short and J 0 bases short, with 9 bases between. Germline assignment: CDR1 SGHTA and CDR2 FQGTGA. At the deep level, the assay was run. Only in-frame clones appear in the TCRdb table, and some are missing; sequencing was by immunoSEQ multiplex PCR. The table records about 330,000 clones, about nine tenths of them present only once. This clone has just one count. Its antigen is not known. Sequenced material: memory CD8+ T cells sorted from blood. Indicated subset: CD45RO+ cells pooled with CCR7-negative TemRA cells. The receptor's source is a man younger than 35 in good health. J is TRBJ2-1 and V is TRBV7-3; D not certain. DNA of the CDR3: TGTGCCAGCAGCTTCGGGCTTAGCTCCTACAATGAGCAGTTCTTC. Its translation: CASSFGLSSYNEQFF.